One and the same sample provided the 16 T cell receptor beta chains below, sequenced in a study of blood T cell repertoires in COVID-19. Produced via immunoSEQ multiplex PCR; TCRdb's table is partial and in-frame only. The sample shows under 450,000 clones, 70% to 85% of them seen only once. The sequencing sample was made of peripheral blood. The receptors here all came from a human donor with acute or convalescent COVID-19. The donor label of this sample is uncertain.

A single count supports this clone. The chain has TRBV5-5 and TRBJ1-5; 8 nucleotides match TRBD1. CDR1 is SGHKS, CDR2 YYEKEE, per germline (reference sequence). The CDR3 length is 18 residues. J gave up 0 bases and V 0 bases, and 8 bases lay outside the gene matches. The CDR3 nucleotides are TGTGCCAGCAGCTTGGGGATACAGGGGGAAGATAGCAATCAGCCCCAGCATTTT. Its translation: CASSLGIQGEDSNQPQHF.

The chain combines TRBV2 with TRBJ2-7, with TRBD1 identical over 11 bases. The germline V gene has CDR1 SNHLY and CDR2 FYNNEI. V gave up 5 bases and J gave up 7 bases; unmatched junction bases: 13. The CDR3 has 16 residues. The CDR3 protein is CASSSTNIGTGGEQYF. The CDR3 DNA reads as TGTGCCAGCAGTTCAACCAACATCGGGACAGGGGGGGAGCAGTACTTC. The full variable domain, rest sourced from reference TRBV2 and TRBJ2-7, is EPEVTQTPSHQVTQMGQEVILRCVPISNHLYFYWYRQILGQKVEFLVSFYNNEISEKSEIFDDQFSVERPDGSNFTLKIRSTKLEDSAMYFCASSSTNIGTGGEQYFGPGTRLTVT.

This clone was observed a few times. The chain combines TRBV3-1 (or the pseudogene TRBV3-2) with TRBJ1-2; 7 bases are a match to TRBD1. The CDR3 contains 15 residues. In germline, CDR1 is LGHDT, CDR2 YNNKEL (reference sequence). Trimming at V came to 4 bases and at J to 5 bases, leaving 10 bases not matched to a gene. The CDR3 loop is CASSPGGPRSYGYTF. Written as DNA, the CDR3 is TGTGCCAGCAGCCCAGGGGGACCGAGATCGTATGGCTACACCTTC.

This chain joins TRBV5-1 and TRBJ1-1, with D unclear. CDR1 SGHRS and CDR2 YFSETQ come from the germline V gene. This CDR3 has 17 residues. V was cut by 1 base and J by 0 bases, with 16 bases left in between. The CDR3 DNA is TGCGCCAGCAGCTTGAGTGGCAGGCTTTCGATGAACACTGAAGCTTTCTTT. As protein: CASSLSGRLSMNTEAFF.

The rearrangement joins TRBV18 to TRBJ2-5; D remains ambiguous. The germline V gene has CDR1 KGHSH and CDR2 LQKENI. The germline V and J ends were trimmed by 3 bases and 5 bases, with 10 bases remaining between them. The CDR3 consists of 13 residues. CDR3: CASSPGRKETQYF. CDR3 coding DNA: TGTGCCAGCTCACCGGGCCGTAAGGAGACCCAGTACTTC.

A single count supports this clone. The chain employs TRBV15 and TRBJ2-3; D not resolved. The CDR3 runs 15 residues. The ends were cut back, 6 bases at V and 0 bases at J, with 13 bases in the middle. Germline V gene lookup returns CDR1 LNHNV and CDR2 YYDKDF (reference sequence). The CDR3 loop is CATRGMAVSTDTQYF. For the CDR3, the DNA is TGTGCCACCAGGGGCATGGCAGTTAGCACAGATACGCAGTATTTT.

This clone was seen just once. The chain employs TRBV5-1 and TRBJ2-1; D might be TRBD2 (6 bases). The CDR3 sequence is 16 residues long. V lost 4 bases to trimming and J lost 5 bases, with 19 bases between them. Per the germline V gene, CDR1 is SGHRS and CDR2 is YFSETQ. DNA of the CDR3: TGCGCCAGCAGCCCAAGGGAGGAGGTGGGGAACAATGAGCAGTTCTTC. The encoded protein is CASSPREEVGNNEQFF.

This clone was seen once. This rearrangement joins TRBV6-6 to TRBJ1-1; 8 bases align to TRBD1. The V and J ends lost 11 bases and 1 base, in that order; junction bases with no gene match: 6. The CDR3 has 13 residues. Looked up from germline, CDR1 is MNHNY and CDR2 is SVGAGI (reference sequence). CDR3 nucleotide sequence: TGTGCCGCCGGAGACAGGGGGAACACTGAAGCTTTCTTT. It is translated as CAAGDRGNTEAFF.

The rearrangement uses TRBV11-2 and TRBJ2-7, with a possible D match to TRBD2 (5 bases). With 4 bases removed from V and 8 bases from J, the gap between germline ends came to 15 bases. Germline V gives CDR1 SGHAT, CDR2 FQNNGV. The CDR3 consists of 13 residues. The CDR3 sequence: CASSSQAGWKQYF. As DNA, the CDR3 is TGTGCCAGCAGCTCCCAGGCGGGTTGGAAGCAGTACTTC.

J is TRBJ1-1 and V is TRBV20-1; a weak D match, TRBD1 (5 bases). This CDR3 is built from 12 residues. Trimming stripped 3 bases from V and 5 bases from J, with 10 bases between. Germline V gives CDR1 DFQATT, CDR2 SNEGSKA (reference sequence). The CDR3: CSASRSGTEAFF. CDR3 sequence (DNA): TGCAGTGCTAGTCGGTCAGGGACTGAAGCTTTCTTT.

This chain connects TRBV6-4 to TRBJ1-4, with 10 positions matching TRBD1. CDR3 length: 13 residues. Germline CDR1 reads MRHNA; CDR2 reads SNTAGT. Trimming at V came to 4 bases and at J to 7 bases, leaving 0 bases not matched to a gene. The CDR3 nucleotides are TGTGCCAGCAGTGGGGACAGGGGTGAAAAACTGTTTTTT. This encodes CASSGDRGEKLFF.

For the CDR3, the DNA is TGTGCCAGCAGTAGGGGACAGGGTTCAATTCAGCCCCAGCATTTT. Translation: CASSRGQGSIQPQHF. The chain joins TRBV7-8 to TRBJ1-5, with 9 bases fitting TRBD1. Germline V gives CDR1 SGHVS, CDR2 FQNEAQ. V was clipped by 6 bases and J by 6 bases; unmatched bases: 9. The CDR3 loop spans 15 amino acids. Looking up the rest from reference TRBV7-8 and TRBJ1-5 gives the full variable domain: GAGVSQSPRYKVAKRGQDVALRCDPISGHVSLFWYQQALGQGPEFLTYFQNEAQLDKSGLPSDRFFAERPEGSVSTLKIQRTQQEDSAVYLCASSRGQGSIQPQHFGDGTRLSIL.

This clone was seen only once. The rearrangement uses TRBV5-1 and TRBJ1-3; D gene uncertain. This CDR3 has 16 amino acids. The ends were cut back, 5 bases at V and 0 bases at J, with 15 bases in the middle. Germline CDR1 and CDR2: SGHRS and YFSETQ. The chain's CDR3 is CASRRGDAYSGNTIYF. Here the CDR3 DNA reads TGCGCCAGCAGGAGAGGAGACGCCTACTCTGGAAACACCATATATTTT.

The table lists this clone with a few counts. This chain uses TRBV11-3 with TRBJ2-1; 8 bases line up with TRBD2. The CDR3 runs to 13 residues. Per germline, CDR1 SGHNT and CDR2 YENEEA. V gave up 6 bases and J gave up 6 bases; unmatched junction bases: 4. DNA for the CDR3: TGTGCCAGCAGAAAGCGGGAGACCAATGAGCAGTTCTTC. Its protein product is CASRKRETNEQFF.

The chain carries TRBV2 and TRBJ1-2, with a possible D match to TRBD1 (6 bases). V dropped 6 bases and J dropped 3 bases, with 14 bases sitting between them. Germline V CDR1 and CDR2: SNHLY, FYNNEI. There are 14 residues in the CDR3. The CDR3 reads CASRNRDTHYGYTF. DNA of the CDR3: TGTGCCAGCAGGAACCGGGACACACACTATGGCTACACCTTC.

The gene calls are TRBV3-1 (or the pseudogene TRBV3-2) and TRBJ2-7; no clear D gene. The V end lost 1 base, the J end lost 1 base, and 5 bases lay between the germline ends. The CDR3 has 13 amino acids. Germline V gene sequence: CDR1 LGHDT, CDR2 YNNKEL (reference sequence). CDR3 sequence (DNA): TGTGCCAGCAGCCAAGGGCCATCCTACGAGCAGTACTTC. As protein: CASSQGPSYEQYF.